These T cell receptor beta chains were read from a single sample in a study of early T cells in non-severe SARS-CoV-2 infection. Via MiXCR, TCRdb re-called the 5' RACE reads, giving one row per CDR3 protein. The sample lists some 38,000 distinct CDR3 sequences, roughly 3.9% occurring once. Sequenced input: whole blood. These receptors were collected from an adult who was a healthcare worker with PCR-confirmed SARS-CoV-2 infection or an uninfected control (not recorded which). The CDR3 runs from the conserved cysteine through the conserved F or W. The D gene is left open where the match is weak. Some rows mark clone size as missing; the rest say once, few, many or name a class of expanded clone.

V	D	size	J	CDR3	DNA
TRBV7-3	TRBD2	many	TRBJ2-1	CASSPRLAGNGGEQFF	TGTGCCAGCAGCCCGCGACTAGCGGGAAATGGCGGTGAGCAGTTCTTC
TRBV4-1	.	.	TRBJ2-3	CASSTVKSTDTQYF	TGCGCCAGCAGCACGGTAAAGTCCACAGATACGCAGTATTTT
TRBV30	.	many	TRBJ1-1	CACGSTEAFF	TGTGCCTGTGGAAGCACTGAAGCTTTCTTT
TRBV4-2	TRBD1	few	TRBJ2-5	CASSQGDRGRSLQETQYF	TGTGCCAGCAGCCAAGGGGACAGGGGGCGATCATTACAAGAGACCCAGTACTTC
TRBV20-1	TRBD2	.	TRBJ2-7	CSAGGLAGEGPYEQYF	TGCAGTGCAGGGGGACTAGCGGGAGAAGGCCCCTACGAGCAGTACTTC
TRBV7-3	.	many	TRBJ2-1	CASSPSGQTYNEQFF	TGTGCCAGCAGCCCCTCCGGGCAGACCTACAATGAGCAGTTCTTC
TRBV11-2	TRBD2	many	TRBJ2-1	CASSLVASGRNEQFF	TGTGCCAGCAGCTTAGTTGCTAGCGGGAGAAATGAGCAGTTCTTC
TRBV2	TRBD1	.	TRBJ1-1	CASTGQAHRSTTEAFF	TGTGCCAGCACGGGACAGGCCCACAGAAGTACCACTGAAGCTTTCTTT
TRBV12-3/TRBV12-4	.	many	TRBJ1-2	CASSRITVGASGYTF	TGTGCCAGCAGTCGAATTACAGTTGGGGCTTCTGGCTACACCTTC
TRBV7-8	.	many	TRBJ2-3	CASSLAASSRTDTQYF	TGTGCCAGCAGCTTAGCAGCAAGCAGCCGCACAGATACGCAGTATTTT
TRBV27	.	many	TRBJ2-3	CASSPVVARGTDTQYF	TGTGCCAGCAGCCCTGTCGTGGCTCGGGGCACAGATACGCAGTATTTT
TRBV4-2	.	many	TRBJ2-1	CASSPRLLGDEQFF	TGTGCCAGCAGCCCGAGATTATTAGGTGATGAGCAGTTCTTC
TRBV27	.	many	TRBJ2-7	CASSLIPGEQYF	TGTGCCAGCAGTTTAATCCCCGGGGAGCAGTACTTC
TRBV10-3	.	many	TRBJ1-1	CAISEWGALNTEAFF	TGTGCCATCAGTGAGTGGGGAGCCCTGAACACTGAAGCTTTCTTT